Listed below are T cell receptor beta chains from one sample, sequenced in a study of shared clonotypes between healthy human individuals. Sequencing used immunoSEQ multiplex PCR; TCRdb keeps in-frame clones, though not all of them. The table shows some 2,000,000 clones, with about 95% occurring only once. The specimen was naive CD8+ T cells sorted from blood. These receptors all come from a man aged 18 to 29 in good health. Each CDR3 is given with its conserved first and last residue. D genes are given only for firm matches. The size entry is marked missing in some rows and otherwise reads once, few, many or a size class.

V: TRBV11-3; J: TRBJ1-5; D: -; size: -; length: 17; DNA: TGTGCCAGCAGCTCGGGGAATAGGGTGAGGGGCAGGCAGCCCCAGCATTTT; CDR3: CASSSGNRVRGRQPQHF
V: TRBV5-6; J: TRBJ2-5; D: TRBD2; size: -; length: 16; DNA: TGTGCCAGCAGCCTTGGCGGACTAGCGGGAGGGTTGCCCCAGTACTTC; CDR3: CASSLGGLAGGLPQYF
V: TRBV11-2; J: TRBJ2-5; D: TRBD2; size: -; length: 15; DNA: TGTGTCAGCAGCTACCTAGCGGGAGGGTACGAGACCCAGTACTTC; CDR3: CVSSYLAGGYETQYF
V: TRBV30; J: TRBJ1-2; D: -; size: -; length: 17; DNA: TGTGCCTGGAGTGATCTCACTGAAGACAACCGAGTCGACGGCTACACCTTC; CDR3: CAWSDLTEDNRVDGYTF
V: TRBV11-2; J: TRBJ2-5; D: -; size: few; length: 17; DNA: TGTGCCAGCAGCTTCGGGCCCGGGACATCCTCAGGGGAGACCCAGTACTTC; CDR3: CASSFGPGTSSGETQYF
V: TRBV29-1; J: TRBJ2-5; D: -; size: -; length: 13; DNA: TGCAGCGTGCTCCGGGACAACCAAGAGACCCAGTACTTC; CDR3: CSVLRDNQETQYF
V: TRBV11-2; J: TRBJ2-2; D: TRBD2; size: -; length: 16; DNA: TGTGCCAGCAGCTTAGGACTAGCGGGATCCACCGGGGAGCTGTTTTTT; CDR3: CASSLGLAGSTGELFF
V: TRBV4-1; J: TRBJ2-3; D: TRBD1; size: -; length: 15; DNA: TGCGCCAGCAGCCATGAGGACAGGGGAGGAGATACGCAGTATTTT; CDR3: CASSHEDRGGDTQYF
V: TRBV2; J: TRBJ2-3; D: TRBD1; size: -; length: 17; DNA: TGTGCCAGCAGCCATTCCGCAGGACAGGACATGGCAGATACGCAGTATTTT; CDR3: CASSHSAGQDMADTQYF
V: TRBV9; J: TRBJ1-1; D: TRBD1; size: -; length: 15; DNA: TGTGCCAGCAGCCCGACAGGGGGGGCGAACACTGAAGCTTTCTTT; CDR3: CASSPTGGANTEAFF
V: TRBV20-1; J: TRBJ2-5; D: -; size: many; length: 9; DNA: TGCAGTGTTGGAGAGACCCAGTACTTC; CDR3: CSVGETQYF
V: TRBV11-2; J: TRBJ1-2; D: TRBD1; size: -; length: 16; DNA: TGTGCCAGCAGCGGCGCCCGGACAGGCGGAATCTATGGCTACACCTTC; CDR3: CASSGARTGGIYGYTF
V: TRBV7-9; J: TRBJ1-2; D: -; size: -; length: 16; DNA: TGTGCCAGCAGCTTATCTGATATAGGGTCCTTCTATGGCTACACCTTC; CDR3: CASSLSDIGSFYGYTF
V: TRBV28; J: TRBJ2-5; D: -; size: -; length: 11; DNA: TGTGCCAGCAGTTTCCGGGAGACCCAGTACTTC; CDR3: CASSFRETQYF
V: TRBV9; J: TRBJ2-1; D: -; size: -; length: 14; DNA: TGTGCCAGCAGCTTAGGGAGCGTAGACAATGAGCAGTTCTTC; CDR3: CASSLGSVDNEQFF
V: TRBV21-1; J: TRBJ1-4; D: -; size: -; length: 17; DNA: TGTGCCAGCAGCAAAATAGCAGTCCGGAATAAACGGGAAAAACTGTTTTTT; CDR3: CASSKIAVRNKREKLFF
V: TRBV7-9; J: TRBJ1-2; D: -; size: -; length: 14; DNA: TGTGCCAGCAGCCCCGTGGATGAATGGATTCGCTACACCTTC; CDR3: CASSPVDEWIRYTF
V: TRBV10-2; J: TRBJ2-5; D: -; size: -; length: 11; DNA: TGCGCCATCGCGGAGGAGGGGACCCAGTACTTC; CDR3: CAIAEEGTQYF